The clone carrying this TCR beta chain has more than one count but fewer than ten. What it recognizes is unknown. Fresh peripheral blood (roughly 9.7 ml) yielded the PBMCs. The data were taken from a study of Graves' ophthalmopathy and Graves' hyperthyroidism. Findings and limits, study-wide: The model predicted progression of ophthalmopathy with a sensitivity of roughly 70%, and its specificity was less than 85%. Blood also held most thyroid clonotypes expanded above 0.001 frequency.

Trimming removed 5 bases from V and 4 bases from J; junction bases left unmatched: 8. This CDR3 has 15 amino acids. Looked up from germline, CDR1 is MRHNA and CDR2 is SNTAGT. Using RNA transcripts, the TCR beta CDR3 regions were amplified. The library came from an HTBI-primed first-round RT-PCR and a second-round multiplex PCR. TCRdb passed the multiplex PCR reads through MiXCR, listing each CDR3 protein once. This table has 15,000 to 20,000 distinct CDR3 sequences, 46% appearing once. The V gene is TRBV6-4, the J gene TRBJ2-3; 8 bases are a match to TRBD2. The sequence was collected from a woman in her forties with stable Graves' hyperthyroidism. The sample consisted of peripheral blood. This chain's CDR3 is CASSSSGSGADTQYF. In DNA, the CDR3 is TGTGCCAGCAGTTCGAGCGGGAGTGGTGCAGATACGCAGTATTTT.